This TCR beta chain emerged from a study of blood T cells in healthy people across ages. CDR1 and CDR2 (germline): DFQATT, SNEGSKA (reference sequence). The CDR3 spans 17 residues. V was trimmed by 0 bases and J by 0 bases, leaving 16 bases between them. A J-beta primer mix and a sample-barcoded 5' primer were used in a second PCR of roughly 6 to 12 cycles. TCRdb called the 5' RACE reads again in MiXCR, with one record for every CDR3 protein. The repertoire holds under 2,000,000 distinct CDR3 sequences, with just under 50% as singletons. This rearrangement joins TRBV20-1 to TRBJ2-3; D perhaps matches TRBD2 (6 bases). The TCR comes from a woman in her thirties or forties in good health. Material: blood. CDR3 sequence (DNA): TGCAGTGCTAGAGAGGTGAGAAGCGGGCCTAGCACAGATACGCAGTATTTT. Amino acid sequence: CSAREVRSGPSTDTQYF.